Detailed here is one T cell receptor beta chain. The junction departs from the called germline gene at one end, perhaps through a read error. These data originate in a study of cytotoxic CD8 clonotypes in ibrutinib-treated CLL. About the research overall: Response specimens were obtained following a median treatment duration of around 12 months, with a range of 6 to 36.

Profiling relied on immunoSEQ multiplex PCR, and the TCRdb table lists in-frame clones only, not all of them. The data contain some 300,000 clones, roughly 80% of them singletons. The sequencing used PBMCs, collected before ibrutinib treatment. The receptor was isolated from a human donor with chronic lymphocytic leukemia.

The CDR3 region is CASSQEWADTQYF. Written as DNA, the CDR3 is TGCGCCAGCAGTCAAGAATGGGCAGATACGCAGTATTTT. The V call is TRBV4-1, the J call TRBJ2-3, with no clear D. CDR1 and CDR2 (germline): MGHRA, YSYEKL. The CDR3 loop spans 13 amino acids.